This TCR beta chain was recovered during a study of cytomegalovirus exposure and HLA in healthy donors. The study, taken as a whole, reports: Among immune exposure information, only CMV serostatus was available.

Worth noting for this clone: Its target is not known.

The CDR3 length is 15 residues. V lost 4 bases, J lost 4 bases, and 17 bases lay in between. Looked up from germline, CDR1 is SGHDT and CDR2 is YYEEEE. With 60 Vbeta and 13 Jbeta primers, the PCR was carried out. The data were produced by immunoSEQ multiplex PCR, yet TCRdb's version contains in-frame clones alone and is incomplete. The sample is made up of about 160,000 clones, and the top ten hold approximately 2% of it. The clonotype comes from a man aged 30 to 39 in good health and CMV-seronegative. The sequencing sample was made of PBMCs. The genes are TRBV5-6 and TRBJ1-1; D uncertain. In DNA, the CDR3 is TGTGCCAGCAGCGCCTCGGAGGGAGGGTTCACTGAAGCTTTCTTT. Protein sequence: CASSASEGGFTEAFF.